Listed here are 22 T cell receptor beta chains from one sample, sequenced in a study of CD8 T cells in ankylosing spondylitis. MiXCR, applied by TCRdb to the 5' RACE reads, yields one record per CDR3 protein. The repertoire holds approximately 200,000 distinct CDR3 sequences, with 9.5% to 15% as singletons. Material for sequencing was blood, either unsorted or a sorted T cell fraction (not recorded which). The receptors shown here come from a male donor with ankylosing spondylitis or in good health (not recorded which).

The V gene is TRBV3-1, the J gene TRBJ2-7, with D possibly called TRBD1 or TRBD2 (5 bases each). Germline loops: CDR1 LGHDT, CDR2 YNNKEL (reference sequence). With 1 base removed from V and 4 bases from J, the gap between germline ends came to 11 bases. CDR3 length: 14 residues. CDR3 loop: CASSQGDHLYEQYF. In DNA form, the CDR3 reads TGTGCCAGCAGCCAAGGGGACCATCTATACGAGCAGTACTTC.

J is TRBJ2-7 and V is TRBV3-1; D is possibly TRBD2 (6 bases). CDR3 length: 13 residues. Germline CDR1 LGHDT, CDR2 YNNKEL (reference sequence). The germline V and J ends were trimmed by 1 base and 9 bases, with 13 bases remaining between them. The CDR3 DNA reads as TGTGCCAGCAGCCAAGGGACTACCTCGGGGCAGTACTTC. Translated, it gives CASSQGTTSGQYF.

The rearrangement joins TRBV7-9 to TRBJ2-3, with TRBD2 matching 9 bases. V shed 0 bases and J 7 bases; nucleotides not matched to a gene: 11. This CDR3 is built from 17 residues. Germline CDR1 is SEHNR and CDR2 is FQNEAQ (reference sequence). The CDR3 DNA is TGTGCCAGCAGCTTAGCGAGGTCGATAGCGGGAGAGTATACGCAGTATTTT. It is translated as CASSLARSIAGEYTQYF.

At least ten counts were recorded for this clonotype. The J gene is TRBJ2-7, the V gene TRBV11-2; 7 bases line up with TRBD2. Trimming removed 1 base from V and 2 bases from J; junction bases left unmatched: 5. The CDR3 runs to 15 residues. Germline V gives CDR1 SGHAT, CDR2 FQNNGV. CDR3 sequence reads: CASSLGLARPYEQYF. The CDR3 DNA sequence: TGTGCCAGCAGCTTAGGACTAGCCCGGCCCTACGAGCAGTACTTC.

The chain combines TRBV5-8 with TRBJ2-1, with D perhaps TRBD2 (5 bases). Germline assignment: CDR1 SGHTS and CDR2 YDEGEE. The V and J ends lost 3 bases and 5 bases respectively, with 18 bases between them. This CDR3 comprises 16 residues. The CDR3 DNA sequence: TGTGCCAGCAGCTCCACGTCGGGATTTTACAACAATGAGCAGTTCTTC. As protein: CASSSTSGFYNNEQFF.

This clonotype appeared a few times. The gene calls are TRBV27 and TRBJ2-7, with D perhaps TRBD2 (6 bases). V was shortened by 3 bases and J by 0 bases, with 12 bases between the two germline ends. The germline CDR1 and CDR2 sequences are MNHEY and SMNVEV (reference sequence). There are 15 residues in the CDR3. CDR3 DNA sequence: TGTGCCAGCAGTTTGGGCAGCGGGTTCTCCTACGAGCAGTACTTC. This gives the protein CASSLGSGFSYEQYF.

This clonotype was found a few times. The V and J genes are TRBV7-2 and TRBJ2-5; a possible D gene is TRBD1 (5 bases). CDR1 SGHTA and CDR2 FQGNSA come from the germline V gene. The CDR3 contains 14 residues. Deletions cut 5 bases from V and 1 base from J, with 11 bases between. The CDR3 coding sequence is TGTGCCAGCAGCAAGGACATACTCCAAGAGACCCAGTACTTC. Its protein is CASSKDILQETQYF.

The chain uses TRBV20-1 and TRBJ2-7, with D unresolved. This CDR3 spans 15 amino acids. Germline V CDR1 and CDR2: DFQATT, SNEGSKA (reference sequence). Trimming removed 3 bases from V and 1 base from J, with 16 bases in between. Written as DNA, the CDR3 is TGCAGTGCTAGTTCGGTTGAAGGCGGTTCCTACGAGCAGTACTTC. It encodes CSASSVEGGSYEQYF.

This clonotype was counted at least ten times. The J gene is TRBJ1-2, the V gene TRBV4-1; D gene uncertain. The ends were cut back, 4 bases at V and 3 bases at J, with 9 bases in the middle. The germline gives CDR1 MGHRA, CDR2 YSYEKL. The CDR3 extends over 13 amino acids. DNA for the CDR3: TGCGCCAGCAGCCCTTCTCTCGACTATGGCTACACCTTC. Translated: CASSPSLDYGYTF.

The chain recombines TRBV5-8 with TRBJ1-1; no reliable D call. Looked up from germline, CDR1 is SGHTS and CDR2 is YDEGEE. V shed 1 base and J shed 0 bases, with 4 bases lying between them. The CDR3 is 13 amino acids. The CDR3 protein is CASSLPLNTEAFF. Here the CDR3 DNA reads TGTGCCAGCAGCTTGCCCTTGAACACTGAAGCTTTCTTT.

This clonotype was recorded once. The V call is TRBV27, the J call TRBJ2-7; 8 bases line up with TRBD2. Germline loops: CDR1 MNHEY, CDR2 SMNVEV (reference sequence). This CDR3 spans 15 amino acids. J lost 4 bases, V lost 3 bases, and 8 bases had no gene match. CDR3 nucleotide sequence: TGTGCCAGCAGTTTCAGGAGCGGGAGCACATACGAGCAGTACTTC. Amino acids: CASSFRSGSTYEQYF.

This clonotype turned up a few times. This CDR3 reads CASSLETGWQETQYF. DNA for the CDR3: TGTGCCAGCAGCTTAGAGACAGGATGGCAAGAGACCCAGTACTTC. The chain couples TRBV7-8 to TRBJ2-5; a weak D match, TRBD1 (6 bases). This CDR3 comprises 15 residues. CDR1 is SGHVS, CDR2 FQNEAQ, per germline. Between the trimmed V and J ends, which lost 1 base and 2 bases, there was a span of 11 bases.

The chain is built from TRBV5-1 and TRBJ2-3; TRBD1 matches 8 bases. The germline gives CDR1 SGHRS, CDR2 YFSETQ. V was clipped by 7 bases and J by 2 bases; unmatched bases: 15. The CDR3 is made up of 17 amino acids. The CDR3 DNA reads as TGCGCCAGCCAGAAGATTCCGGACAGGGCATACACAGATACGCAGTATTTT. It translates to CASQKIPDRAYTDTQYF.

This clonotype was seen only a few times. This chain uses TRBV2 with TRBJ2-7; D not resolved. Looked up from germline, CDR1 is SNHLY and CDR2 is FYNNEI. The V gene lost 4 bases and the J gene lost 5 bases, with 18 bases spanning the gap. The CDR3 contains 15 residues. The CDR3 is CASSGPGLDSDEQYF. The DNA of the CDR3 is TGTGCCAGCAGTGGACCGGGTCTAGACTCAGACGAGCAGTACTTC.

The chain links TRBV3-1 to TRBJ2-1, with D unresolved. V was clipped by 1 base and J by 7 bases, with 14 bases between them. The germline V gene encodes CDR1 LGHDT and CDR2 YNNKEL (reference sequence). The CDR3 runs to 15 residues. The CDR3 DNA follows: TGTGCCAGCAGCCAAGGGGTCGGCCCAAGGAATGAGCAGTTCTTC. It is translated as CASSQGVGPRNEQFF.

The rearrangement links TRBV7-9 to TRBJ2-7; 9 nucleotides align to TRBD1. Germline lookup yields CDR1 SEHNR and CDR2 FQNEAQ (reference sequence). Germline trimming cut 2 bases from V and 1 base from J; bases unmatched to any gene: 6. The CDR3 spans 16 residues. CDR3 DNA sequence: TGTGCCAGCAGCTTATTCTACGGGACAGGGTCCTACGAGCAGTACTTC. Amino acid sequence: CASSLFYGTGSYEQYF.

This chain joins TRBV11-1 and TRBJ2-7; either TRBD1 or TRBD2 may supply D (5 bases each). The V end was cut by 5 bases, the J end by 2 bases, with 10 bases between. There are 13 residues in the CDR3. From germline, CDR1 is SGHAT and CDR2 FQDESV (reference sequence). The CDR3 DNA sequence: TGTGCCAGCAGCAGATGGGACCCCTACGAGCAGTACTTC. Its protein product is CASSRWDPYEQYF.

The sample holds one count of this clonotype. The chain uses TRBV19 and TRBJ2-7, with 8 nucleotides matching TRBD1. Germline V gives CDR1 LNHDA, CDR2 SQIVND (reference sequence). With 3 bases clipped from V and 5 bases from J, the junction kept 9 bases outside the gene matches. This CDR3 has 15 amino acids. Written as DNA, the CDR3 is TGTGCCAGTAGTATTGAAGAACAGGGGGATCACGAGCAGTACTTC. Translating gives CASSIEEQGDHEQYF.

This chain links TRBV4-1 with TRBJ2-1, with unresolved D. V lost 0 bases and J 2 bases, leaving 8 bases between the germline ends. The V gene's germline CDR1 is MGHRA and CDR2 YSYEKL. The CDR3 has 15 residues. Written as DNA, the CDR3 is TGCGCCAGCAGCCAAGAGTCGCGGACCTACAATGAGCAGTTCTTC. It encodes CASSQESRTYNEQFF.

This rearrangement joins TRBV20-1 to TRBJ1-1; tentatively, D is TRBD1 (6 bases). In germline, CDR1 is DFQATT, CDR2 SNEGSKA (reference sequence). V was trimmed by 6 bases and J by 4 bases, leaving 21 bases between them. This CDR3 region has 15 residues. CDR3 amino acids: CSAATVPRTVTEAFF. In DNA, the CDR3 is TGCAGTGCCGCTACCGTACCCCGGACAGTCACTGAAGCTTTCTTT.

CDR3 residues: CASTEQPLAKNIQYF. CDR3 bases: TGTGCCAGTACCGAACAGCCCCTAGCCAAAAACATTCAGTACTTC. The chain employs TRBV19 and TRBJ2-4; no clear D gene. CDR1 and CDR2 from the germline V gene are LNHDA and SQIVND (reference sequence). The CDR3 loop spans 15 amino acids. The V gene lost 7 bases and the J gene lost 0 bases, with 13 bases spanning the gap.

The chain is built from TRBV2 and TRBJ2-1; 14 bases match TRBD2. The V gene's germline CDR1 is SNHLY and CDR2 FYNNEI. After removal of 6 bases from V and 12 bases from J, the junction contained 13 bases not matched to a gene. The CDR3 consists of 16 residues. In nucleotides, the CDR3 is TGTGCCAGCAGCAGCCCGGGACTAGCGGGGGACAAGGGGCAGTTCTTC. Its protein is CASSSPGLAGDKGQFF.